This T cell receptor beta chain was identified during a study of cytomegalovirus exposure and HLA in healthy donors. Points from the study as a whole: Across all donors, roughly uniform sequencing depth was an assumption of the presence/absence analyses. Published work reported that the classifier diagnosed cytomegalovirus status with high specificity and sensitivity. When a later analysis was performed, an Asian-associated ancestry cluster reportedly had fewer N-insertions than the roughly 670-donor mean.

Researchers ran the PCR with 60 Vbeta and 13 Jbeta primers. Repertoires were generated with immunoSEQ multiplex PCR, while TCRdb's copy carries only in-frame clones and drops some. The table shows 200,000 or so clones, with roughly 85% occurring only once. Comments on this clone: Its antigen remains unknown. The same CDR3 arises from other DNA sequences in this sample as well.

In nominal health when sampled, donors likely had unrecorded immune exposures nonetheless. The CDR3 contains 15 residues. Germline lookup yields CDR1 MNHEY and CDR2 SMNVEV (reference sequence). J lost 2 bases, V lost 2 bases, and 3 bases had no gene match. The sequenced sample consisted of PBMCs. The chain links TRBV27 to TRBJ2-5, with 9 bases fitting TRBD2. The source of this sequence is a man between 18 and 35 years old in good health and CMV-seronegative. The CDR3 coding sequence is TGTGCCAGCAGTTTAGCGGGAGGGTCGCAAGAGACCCAGTACTTC. Protein product: CASSLAGGSQETQYF.